Below, 26 T cell receptor beta chains from the same sample are listed, as sequenced in a study of T cell responses to AZD1222 COVID-19 vaccine. Here immunoSEQ multiplex PCR was the method, and the copy in TCRdb shows in-frame clones only, minus some. The sample has some 100,000 clones; 87% are singletons. Source: peripheral blood, taken on day 0 of AZD1222 vaccination. These receptors all come from an adult in good health.

V usage is TRBV5-4 and J usage is TRBJ1-1; D unclear. V was trimmed by 0 bases and J by 9 bases, leaving 12 bases between them. The CDR3 is 13 residues long. CDR1 is SGHNT and CDR2 is YYREEE in the germline V gene (reference sequence). CDR3 bases: TGTGCCAGCAGCTTGGTAGGGTTCCCCCAAGCTTTCTTT. Residues: CASSLVGFPQAFF.

This sequence joins TRBV7-9 and TRBJ1-1; 9 nucleotides agree with TRBD1. With 6 bases clipped from V and 5 bases from J, the junction kept 7 bases outside the gene matches. The V gene's germline CDR1 is SEHNR and CDR2 FQNEAQ (reference sequence). The CDR3 is 14 residues long. The CDR3 sequence: CASRPGQGRTEAFF. CDR3 DNA: TGTGCCAGCAGACCCGGACAGGGGAGGACTGAAGCTTTCTTT.

J is TRBJ2-7 and V is TRBV18; perhaps TRBD2 as D (7 bases). The V and J ends lost 5 bases and 5 bases respectively, with 19 bases between them. Germline V CDR1 and CDR2: KGHSH, LQKENI. CDR3 length equals 15 residues. Here the CDR3 reads CASSGGARGIDEQYF. In DNA form, the CDR3 reads TGTGCCAGCTCAGGGGGGGCGAGGGGCATCGACGAGCAGTACTTC.

The chain links TRBV6-1 to TRBJ1-2, with TRBD1 as a possible D gene (6 bases). V was trimmed by 0 bases and J by 5 bases, leaving 16 bases between them. This CDR3 is 16 amino acids long. The germline V gene encodes CDR1 MNHNS and CDR2 SASEGT. The CDR3 region has the DNA TGTGCCAGCAGTGAAGCGGGGGCCATGAGGTCTTATGGCTACACCTTC. Residues: CASSEAGAMRSYGYTF.

This chain links TRBV2 with TRBJ2-3; TRBD2 agrees at 14 bases. The germline V gene encodes CDR1 SNHLY and CDR2 FYNNEI. The CDR3 runs 15 residues. Unmatched junction bases numbered 2, after V lost 5 bases and J lost 4 bases. The CDR3 protein is CASSSGLAGADTQYF. The CDR3 DNA sequence: TGTGCCAGCAGTTCGGGACTAGCGGGAGCAGATACGCAGTATTTT.

This clone was seen a single time. The chain links TRBV11-3 to TRBJ2-7; TRBD2 aligns across 10 bases. The CDR3 runs 15 residues. The V segment lost 0 bases and the J segment 5 bases; nucleotides outside the gene matches: 4. The V gene's germline CDR1 is SGHNT and CDR2 YENEEA. CDR3 nucleotide sequence: TGTGCCAGCAGCTTAGATCCAACTAGCGGGAACGAGCAGTACTTC. Its protein product is CASSLDPTSGNEQYF.

The table lists this clone with a count of one. This chain joins TRBV10-3 and TRBJ2-7; either TRBD1 or TRBD2 may fit D (5 bases each). Trimming stripped 10 bases from V and 3 bases from J, with 16 bases between. This CDR3 spans 13 amino acids. Germline V lookup: CDR1 ENHRY, CDR2 SYGVKD. CDR3 region: CATLGQGDYEQYF. As DNA, the CDR3 is TGTGCCACGCTCGGGCAGGGAGACTACGAGCAGTACTTC.

The chain links TRBV10-3 to TRBJ1-2, with 10 positions matching TRBD1. The CDR3 runs 15 residues. The ends lost 0 bases at V and 8 bases at J; junction bases unmatched: 6. The germline V gene encodes CDR1 ENHRY and CDR2 SYGVKD. CDR3 DNA sequence: TGTGCCATCAGTGAGTCTGGGACAGGGGATGGAGGCTACACCTTC. Its protein product is CAISESGTGDGGYTF.

V usage is TRBV6-1 and J usage is TRBJ2-7; 10 bases agree with TRBD2. Germline trimming cut 0 bases from V and 2 bases from J; bases unmatched to any gene: 16. There are 20 residues in the CDR3. Germline V gene data show CDR1 as MNHNS and CDR2 as SASEGT. CDR3 sequence (DNA): TGTGCCAGCAGTGAAGCGCTCCCTAGCGGGAGCTTTATGTTCCCCTACGAGCAGTACTTC. Residues: CASSEALPSGSFMFPYEQYF.

The rearrangement joins TRBV24-1 to TRBJ2-1; D uncertain. The germline CDR1 and CDR2 sequences are KGHDR and SFDVKD. Trimming cost V 4 bases and J 3 bases, with 0 bases left between them. This CDR3 has 11 amino acids. The CDR3 DNA reads as TGTGCCACCAGTGACTACAATGAGCAGTTCTTC. This encodes CATSDYNEQFF.

The gene calls are TRBV7-9 and TRBJ2-2; 7 nucleotides line up with TRBD2. Germline-derived CDR1 and CDR2 are SEHNR and FQNEAQ (reference sequence). CDR3 length: 14 residues. The trim removed 5 bases at V and 5 bases at J, leaving 5 bases unmatched. Written as DNA, the CDR3 is TGTGCCAGCAGCGCTAGCGGAGGGACCGGGGAGCTGTTTTTT. As protein: CASSASGGTGELFF.

This chain connects TRBV7-9 to TRBJ2-5; 11 bases line up with TRBD2. Per germline, CDR1 SEHNR and CDR2 FQNEAQ (reference sequence). The CDR3 is 15 amino acids. The V segment lost 5 bases and the J segment 3 bases; nucleotides outside the gene matches: 5. CDR3 nucleotide sequence: TGTGCCAGCAGCCCCGGGACTAGCGGCAAAGAGACCCAGTACTTC. Its translation: CASSPGTSGKETQYF.

V is TRBV6-5 and J is TRBJ2-5, with TRBD1 matching over 7 bases. Trimming took 0 bases from V and 4 from J; bases not matched to a gene: 8. The germline V gene has CDR1 MNHEY and CDR2 SVGAGI. The CDR3 spans 16 residues. The CDR3 DNA sequence: TGTGCCAGCAGTTACTCGAATAGGGGGCGCCGAGAGACCCAGTACTTC. Encoded protein: CASSYSNRGRRETQYF.

V is TRBV5-5 and J is TRBJ1-1; D is ambiguous. The CDR3 is 16 amino acids. V lost 2 bases, J lost 0 bases, and 14 bases lay in between. Germline V gene sequence: CDR1 SGHKS, CDR2 YYEKEE (reference sequence). CDR3 nucleotides: TGTGCCAGCAGCTTTGACCCTACCCTATTGAACACTGAAGCTTTCTTT. It translates to CASSFDPTLLNTEAFF.

The gene calls are TRBV3-1 (or the pseudogene TRBV3-2) and TRBJ2-6; D is perhaps TRBD2 (5 bases). Trimming removed 4 bases from V and 4 bases from J, with 17 bases in between. This CDR3 has 17 residues. Germline V gene sequence: CDR1 LGHDT, CDR2 YNNKEL (reference sequence). The CDR3 sequence: CASSPFSKGAGANVLTF. For the CDR3, the DNA is TGTGCCAGCAGCCCATTTTCTAAGGGAGCCGGGGCCAACGTCCTGACTTTC.

The rearrangement joins TRBV18 to TRBJ1-2; D is perhaps TRBD1 (5 bases). V shed 8 bases and J shed 5 bases, with 21 bases lying between them. Germline CDR1 KGHSH, CDR2 LQKENI. This CDR3 is 15 amino acids long. CDR3 nucleotide sequence: TGTGCCAGCGCGCCAGACCCCGGGACGGGATATGGCTACACCTTC. This codes for CASAPDPGTGYGYTF.

The rearrangement joins TRBV2 to TRBJ1-2; perhaps TRBD1 as D (6 bases). Looked up from germline, CDR1 is SNHLY and CDR2 is FYNNEI. With 5 bases removed from V and 0 bases from J, the gap between germline ends came to 10 bases. This CDR3 is built from 14 residues. CDR3 region: CASSTGPPNYGYTF. Written as DNA, the CDR3 is TGTGCCAGCAGTACAGGGCCCCCTAACTATGGCTACACCTTC.

The chain uses TRBV25-1 and TRBJ2-7, with 13 bases identical to TRBD2. The V gene's germline CDR1 is MGHDK and CDR2 SYGVNS. V lost 6 bases and J lost 3; bases outside the gene matches: 8. The CDR3 extends over 16 amino acids. This CDR3 is CASRELGTSGIYEQYF. In DNA, the CDR3 is TGTGCCAGCAGGGAGCTCGGGACTAGCGGGATCTACGAGCAGTACTTC.

The rearrangement uses TRBV5-1 and TRBJ2-1; the D gene is possibly TRBD1 (5 bases). V lost 0 bases and J 4 bases, leaving 11 bases between the germline ends. This CDR3 region has 15 residues. The germline V gene encodes CDR1 SGHRS and CDR2 YFSETQ. The CDR3 region has the DNA TGCGCCAGCAGCTTGGAGGTAGGGGTTTACAATGAGCAGTTCTTC. Its translation is CASSLEVGVYNEQFF.

J is TRBJ1-1 and V is TRBV13, with D possibly TRBD1 on 6 matching bases. The CDR3 runs to 15 residues. CDR1 is PRHDT, CDR2 FYEKMQ, per germline (reference sequence). The V end lost 3 bases, the J end lost 0 bases, and 11 bases lay between the germline ends. The CDR3 is CASSFEGGMNTEAFF. The DNA of the CDR3 is TGTGCCAGCAGCTTCGAGGGGGGAATGAACACTGAAGCTTTCTTT.

This clone was recorded once. V usage is TRBV3-1 (or the pseudogene TRBV3-2) and J usage is TRBJ2-2; 10 nucleotides agree with TRBD2. This CDR3 is built from 14 residues. Trimming at V came to 5 bases and at J to 5 bases, leaving 2 bases not matched to a gene. Germline CDR1 reads LGHDT; CDR2 reads YNNKEL (reference sequence). CDR3 loop: CASSSAGGTGELFF. The CDR3 DNA is TGTGCCAGCAGCTCAGCGGGAGGGACCGGGGAGCTGTTTTTT.

CDR3 in DNA: TGTGCCAGCAGCAGCCTCCGGGACGAGAATGAGCAGTTCTTC. This translates into CASSSLRDENEQFF. This rearrangement joins TRBV11-2 to TRBJ2-1; D may match TRBD1 or TRBD2 (5 bases each). Germline CDR1 is SGHAT and CDR2 is FQNNGV. The CDR3 covers 14 residues. The V gene lost 5 bases and the J gene lost 7 bases, with 15 bases spanning the gap.

In its sample, this clone was seen once. The rearrangement links TRBV18 to TRBJ2-1; TRBD2 matches 10 bases. After removal of 3 bases from V and 12 bases from J, the junction contained 23 bases not matched to a gene. Germline V gives CDR1 KGHSH, CDR2 LQKENI. This CDR3 region has 19 residues. As DNA, the CDR3 is TGTGCCAGCTCACCCGTTGACGGGGGAGCGGGAGGGGACAATGATGGGCAGTTCTTC. Its translation: CASSPVDGGAGGDNDGQFF.

V and J are TRBV18 and TRBJ1-2; possible D gene TRBD1, 5 bases. The germline CDR1 and CDR2 sequences are KGHSH and LQKENI. This CDR3 has 13 amino acids. Trimming pared 3 bases from V and 8 bases from J, leaving 13 bases between. The CDR3 nucleotides are TGTGCCAGCTCACCGCCAGGGTTTCAAGGCTACACCTTC. Translation gives CASSPPGFQGYTF.

Worth noting for this clone: At one end, the junction sequence differs from germline, possibly due to a read error. This chain links TRBV5-6 with TRBJ1-2; D uncertain. This CDR3 contains 8 residues. CDR1 and CDR2 (germline): SGHDT, YYEEEE. The CDR3 here is CAGVRGGF. CDR3 DNA: TGTGCCGGAGTTCGCGGTGGCTTC.

The CDR3 bases are TGTGCCAGCACCATTAGCGGGAGTCAAGAGACCCAGTACTTC. This encodes CASTISGSQETQYF. The chain uses TRBV7-8 and TRBJ2-5, with 9 bases matching TRBD2. The length of the CDR3 is 14 residues. V lost 7 bases to trimming and J lost 2 bases; unmatched junction nucleotides: 5. The germline CDR1 and CDR2 sequences are SGHVS and FQNEAQ.